Below, 20 T cell receptor beta chains from the same sample are listed, as sequenced in a study of T cells in localized non-small cell lung cancer. Clones were sequenced by immunoSEQ multiplex PCR, and TCRdb holds only the in-frame ones, with some missing. The data show tens of thousands of clones, with about four fifths seen just once and roughly 13% held by the top ten. Here the sequenced sample was peripheral blood, taken before any cancer treatment. Source of these receptors: a female donor at least 60 years old with stage I lung adenocarcinoma.

The genes are TRBV25-1 and TRBJ1-1, with TRBD1 matching 8 bases. Per germline, CDR1 MGHDK and CDR2 SYGVNS. Losses at the gene ends were 8 bases for V and 3 bases for J; bases not matched to a gene: 2. The CDR3 contains 12 residues. The CDR3 DNA reads as TGTGCCAGCGACAGGGGAGACACTGAAGCTTTCTTT. Its translation is CASDRGDTEAFF. Complete variable domain (other parts from reference TRBV25-1 and TRBJ1-1): EADIYQTPRYLVIGTGKKITLECSQTMGHDKMYWYQQDPGMELHLIHYSYGVNSTEKGDLSSESTVSRIRTEHFPLTLESARPSHTSQYLCASDRGDTEAFFGQGTRLTVV.

The chain joins TRBV19 to TRBJ2-7; D is tentatively TRBD1 or TRBD2 (5 bases each). The CDR3 sequence is 14 residues long. Germline V gives CDR1 LNHDA, CDR2 SQIVND (reference sequence). Deletions cut 2 bases from V and 3 bases from J, with 11 bases between. The CDR3 here is CASSIRDESYEQYF. For the CDR3, the DNA is TGTGCCAGTAGTATAAGGGACGAGAGCTACGAGCAGTACTTC.

V is TRBV27 and J is TRBJ2-7, with 7 bases identical to TRBD2. The CDR3 has 15 amino acids. From germline, CDR1 is MNHEY and CDR2 SMNVEV (reference sequence). V trimming: 3 bases; J trimming: 2 bases; junction bases outside the gene matches: 7. Here the CDR3 reads CASSFTAGHTYEQYF. CDR3 in DNA: TGTGCCAGCAGTTTTACAGCGGGGCATACCTACGAGCAGTACTTC.

The J gene is TRBJ2-5, the V gene TRBV6-5; 8 bases match TRBD2. Trimming removed 6 bases from V and 4 bases from J; junction bases left unmatched: 7. Germline V gene sequence: CDR1 MNHEY, CDR2 SVGAGI. This CDR3 region has 14 residues. CDR3 loop: CASRGRGGRETQYF. The CDR3 DNA follows: TGTGCCAGCAGGGGACGGGGGGGCCGAGAGACCCAGTACTTC.

This rearrangement joins TRBV19 to TRBJ2-7; D remains unclear. The V gene's germline CDR1 is LNHDA and CDR2 SQIVND (reference sequence). Trimming left V 5 bases short and J 0 bases short, with 5 bases between. The CDR3 contains 12 residues. The CDR3 nucleotides read TGTGCCAGTAGTGCCCCCTCCTACGAGCAGTACTTC. This sequence encodes CASSAPSYEQYF. Variable domain in full (rest from reference TRBV19 and TRBJ2-7): DGGITQSPKYLFRKEGQNVTLSCEQNLNHDAMYWYRQDPGQGLRLIYYSQIVNDFQKGDIAEGYSVSREKKESFPLTVTSAQKNPTAFYLCASSAPSYEQYFGPGTRLTVT.

This clone was detected only a few times. This chain uses TRBV2 with TRBJ2-3; 9 bases are shared with TRBD1. The J segment lost 6 bases and the V segment lost 6 bases, leaving 4 bases of the junction unmatched. There are 13 residues in the CDR3. CDR1 is SNHLY and CDR2 is FYNNEI in the germline V gene. The CDR3 DNA is TGTGCCAGCAGCTACAGGGGGCGGGATACGCAGTATTTT. It specifies CASSYRGRDTQYF.

The chain carries TRBV10-1 and TRBJ2-1; 7 bases fit TRBD1. Germline V gene data show CDR1 as WNHNN and CDR2 as SYGVQD (reference sequence). J was trimmed by 7 bases and V by 8 bases; bases with no gene match: 2. This CDR3 spans 11 amino acids. The DNA of the CDR3 is TGCGCCAGCTCCAGGGGGAATGAGCAGTTCTTC. Its translation is CASSRGNEQFF.

This chain uses TRBV5-1 with TRBJ2-5, with 7 bases lining up with TRBD1. Germline CDR1 reads SGHRS; CDR2 reads YFSETQ. This CDR3 contains 15 residues. V gave up 4 bases and J gave up 1 base; unmatched junction bases: 7. The CDR3 loop reads CASSTGTDSQETQYF. The DNA for the CDR3 is TGCGCCAGCAGCACCGGGACAGACAGCCAAGAGACCCAGTACTTC.

The CDR3 loop reads CASSLWTGFDYGYTF. The CDR3 DNA is TGTGCCAGCAGTTTATGGACAGGGTTTGACTATGGCTACACCTTC. V gene TRBV28 combines with J gene TRBJ1-2; 7 bases fit TRBD1. From germline, CDR1 is MDHEN and CDR2 SYDVKM. The ends lost 0 bases at V and 3 bases at J; junction bases unmatched: 4. This CDR3 spans 15 amino acids.

V and J are TRBV18 and TRBJ1-4; unclear D gene. The CDR3 consists of 16 residues. V lost 2 bases, J lost 5 bases, and 15 bases lay in between. Per germline, CDR1 KGHSH and CDR2 LQKENI. The CDR3 bases are TGTGCCAGCTCACCAACGAGCAAGGGTACAAATGAAAAACTGTTTTTT. This codes for CASSPTSKGTNEKLFF.

V and J are TRBV7-3 and TRBJ2-1; 14 bases are shared with TRBD2. J was trimmed by 10 bases and V by 2 bases; bases with no gene match: 4. The CDR3 loop spans 15 amino acids. Germline V gene sequence: CDR1 SGHTA, CDR2 FQGTGA. DNA of the CDR3: TGTGCCAGCAGCTTAGGGACTAGCGGGAGTCGGGAGCAGTTCTTC. Protein product: CASSLGTSGSREQFF.

The rearrangement uses TRBV27 and TRBJ2-5, with D tentatively TRBD2 (5 bases). The CDR3 runs to 14 residues. V shed 4 bases and J shed 4 bases, with 13 bases lying between them. Germline CDR1 MNHEY, CDR2 SMNVEV (reference sequence). The CDR3 is CASSSGYLGETQYF. CDR3 sequence (DNA): TGTGCCAGCAGTTCGGGGTACCTTGGAGAGACCCAGTACTTC.

This chain connects TRBV7-3 to TRBJ2-1; TRBD2 agrees at 14 bases. V lost 5 bases and J lost 7; bases outside the gene matches: 7. The germline V gene encodes CDR1 SGHTA and CDR2 FQGTGA. The CDR3 spans 16 residues. The CDR3 DNA is TGTGCCAGCAGCCGACTAGCGGGGGGGCAGAGTAATGAGCAGTTCTTC. It encodes CASSRLAGGQSNEQFF.

CDR3 DNA sequence: TGTGCCAGCAGCCTCGGGGCAGGGGGCGGTGGCTACACCTTC. Its protein product is CASSLGAGGGGYTF. The V call is TRBV7-3, the J call TRBJ1-2, with 8 bases fitting TRBD1. Germline-derived CDR1 and CDR2 are SGHTA and FQGTGA. The CDR3 covers 14 residues. V trimming: 5 bases; J trimming: 7 bases; junction bases outside the gene matches: 9.

This clone appeared a single time. The J gene is TRBJ2-7, the V gene TRBV20-1; D is uncertain. V gave up 0 bases and J gave up 6 bases, with 6 bases separating them. The CDR3 is 11 amino acids. Germline V gene sequence: CDR1 DFQATT, CDR2 SNEGSKA (reference sequence). The CDR3 bases are TGCAGTGCTAGAGACCCCCCCGAGCAGTACTTC. It specifies CSARDPPEQYF.

The chain uses TRBV4-2 and TRBJ2-4; 12 bases line up with TRBD2. CDR3 size: 20 residues. Germline V gives CDR1 LGHNA, CDR2 YNFKEQ. V shed 1 base and J 3 bases; nucleotides not matched to a gene: 13. The DNA for the CDR3 is TGTGCCAGCAGCCAAGTGTTGTCTAGCGGGGGGGCATCGGTCAAAAACATTCAGTACTTC. This sequence encodes CASSQVLSSGGASVKNIQYF.

The DNA of the CDR3 is TGTGCCAGCAGTCCATCCCTTTTAAGATCCTACGAGCAGTACTTC. Protein: CASSPSLLRSYEQYF. This rearrangement joins TRBV11-2 to TRBJ2-7; no firm D call. CDR3 size: 15 residues. The V gene's germline CDR1 is SGHAT and CDR2 FQNNGV. Trimming cost V 6 bases and J 1 base, with 16 bases left between them. Full variable domain (rest looked up from reference TRBV11-2 and TRBJ2-7): EAGVAQSPRYKIIEKRQSVAFWCNPISGHATLYWYQQILGQGPKLLIQFQNNGVVDDSQLPKDRFSAERLKGVDSTLKIQPAKLEDSAVYLCASSPSLLRSYEQYFGPGTRLTVT.

The V gene is TRBV18, the J gene TRBJ1-1, with D tentatively TRBD1 (6 bases). V was trimmed by 3 bases and J by 4 bases, leaving 12 bases between them. The CDR3 has 14 amino acids. Germline V gene lookup returns CDR1 KGHSH and CDR2 LQKENI. The DNA for the CDR3 is TGTGCCAGCTCACCCGCGGGACATGGCACTGAAGCTTTCTTT. It encodes CASSPAGHGTEAFF.

The rearrangement uses TRBV6-1 and TRBJ2-7; maybe TRBD1 (7 bases). The CDR3 loop spans 15 amino acids. The V end was cut by 6 bases, the J end by 4 bases, with 19 bases between. CDR1 is MNHNS and CDR2 is SASEGT in the germline V gene. DNA of the CDR3: TGTGCCAGCAGCACTGGACAGGCCGGGGGATACGAGCAGTACTTC. Translation gives CASSTGQAGGYEQYF.

The chain couples TRBV2 to TRBJ2-5; 10 nucleotides agree with TRBD1. V trimming: 6 bases; J trimming: 4 bases; junction bases outside the gene matches: 8. Germline V lookup: CDR1 SNHLY, CDR2 FYNNEI. This CDR3 spans 15 amino acids. In DNA form, the CDR3 reads TGTGCCAGCAGGGCGGGGACAGGGGATATAGAGACCCAGTACTTC. Encoded protein: CASRAGTGDIETQYF. The full variable domain, its missing parts supplied by reference TRBV2 and TRBJ2-5, is EPEVTQTPSHQVTQMGQEVILRCVPISNHLYFYWYRQILGQKVEFLVSFYNNEISEKSEIFDDQFSVERPDGSNFTLKIRSTKLEDSAMYFCASRAGTGDIETQYFGPGTRLLVL.